One T cell receptor (beta chain) is described in this entry. Its cognate antigen is unknown. This entry belongs to a study of shared clonotypes between healthy human individuals. Overall study: Each donor's CD8 memory used one plate, CD8 naive two, each CD4 subset three.

Deep-level settings were used for running the assay. When replicate PCRs were run on sorted subsets, they used 200 ng DNA, 30,000 to 35,000 T cell genomes. Sequencing was performed with immunoSEQ multiplex PCR; in TCRdb, only in-frame clones are kept and a portion is missing. The sample records about 700,000 clones, around 72% being singletons. The CDR3 sequence is 15 residues long. Germline V lookup: CDR1 MDHEN, CDR2 SYDVKM. J gave up 2 bases and V 6 bases, and 4 bases lay outside the gene matches. The study, taken as a whole, reports: Larger richness was generally estimated for naive than memory subsets.

The sample comprised memory CD4+ T cells sorted from blood. Specified subset: CD45RA-negative fraction. The chain carries TRBV28 and TRBJ2-7, with 13 bases fitting TRBD2. The sequence was obtained from a woman under 40 in good health. The DNA of the CDR3 is TGTGCCAGCAGCCGGGGACTAGCGGGGCCCTACGAGCAGTACTTC. Its protein product is CASSRGLAGPYEQYF.